The 10 T cell receptor beta chains below were found in one sample sequenced in a study of T cells in localized non-small cell lung cancer. TCRdb keeps only in-frame clones here, not all; method: immunoSEQ multiplex PCR. The sample lists tens of thousands of clones, around 80% seen once, with about 4.7% in the top ten. This sample comprised PBMCs, obtained before any cancer treatment. These receptors were obtained from a woman aged 35 to 75 with stage II lung adenocarcinoma.

The chain carries TRBV9 and TRBJ2-1, with 9 bases matching TRBD1. J lost 5 bases, V lost 0 bases, and 3 bases had no gene match. The germline V gene encodes CDR1 SGDLS and CDR2 YYNGEE. The CDR3 totals 15 residues. The CDR3 region is CASSVGTGDDNEQFF. In DNA, the CDR3 is TGTGCCAGCAGCGTAGGGACAGGGGATGACAATGAGCAGTTCTTC.

This clone has just a few counts. V usage is TRBV11-3 and J usage is TRBJ2-2, with 8 bases matching TRBD1. The CDR3 loop spans 14 amino acids. After removal of 2 bases from V and 6 bases from J, the junction contained 2 bases not matched to a gene. Germline assignment: CDR1 SGHNT and CDR2 YENEEA. The CDR3 DNA reads TGTGCCAGCAGCTTACCGGACAGGGCCGGGGAGCTGTTTTTT. This encodes CASSLPDRAGELFF.

The chain has TRBV7-2 and TRBJ1-1; no firm D call. Germline V lookup: CDR1 SGHTA, CDR2 FQGNSA. V lost 1 base, J lost 7 bases, and 10 bases lay in between. The CDR3 is made up of 13 amino acids. CDR3 sequence reads: CASSLETAGEAFF. As DNA, the CDR3 is TGTGCCAGCAGCTTAGAAACAGCGGGTGAAGCTTTCTTT.

This clone was seen a few times. This chain uses TRBV18 with TRBJ1-1; 8 positions agree with TRBD1. The CDR3 has 13 residues. Germline CDR1 KGHSH, CDR2 LQKENI. The junction had 6 bases not matched to a gene; V was cut back by 4 bases and J by 8 bases. The DNA for the CDR3 is TGTGCCAGCTCACGAGGGCGGGACAGGGAAGCTTTCTTT. Amino acids: CASSRGRDREAFF. The entire variable domain, with the rest obtained from reference TRBV18 and TRBJ1-1, is as follows: NAGVMQNPRHLVRRRGQEARLRCSPMKGHSHVYWYRQLPEEGLKFMVYLQKENIIDESGMPKERFSAEFPKEGPSILRIQQVVRGDSAAYFCASSRGRDREAFFGQGTRLTVV.

By share of the sample, this clone is medium-sized (0.01 to 0.1%). The genes are TRBV19 and TRBJ2-2; D call uncertain. The CDR3 has 14 residues. Germline CDR1 LNHDA, CDR2 SQIVND (reference sequence). V lost 5 bases to trimming and J lost 4 bases, with 11 bases between them. CDR3 in DNA: TGTGCCAGTAGTGACGCGTTTGGCACCGGGGAGCTGTTTTTT. This sequence encodes CASSDAFGTGELFF.

This sequence joins TRBV15 and TRBJ2-2; either TRBD1 or TRBD2 may fit D (6 bases each). The germline V gene encodes CDR1 LNHNV and CDR2 YYDKDF (reference sequence). The CDR3 loop spans 16 amino acids. V dropped 4 bases and J dropped 5 bases, with 17 bases sitting between them. The CDR3 coding sequence is TGTGCCACCAGCACCCAGGAGGGGGGACTGACCGGGGAGCTGTTTTTT. It codes for CATSTQEGGLTGELFF. Using reference TRBV15 and TRBJ2-2 for the parts outside the CDR3, the full variable domain is DAMVIQNPRYQVTQFGKPVTLSCSQTLNHNVMYWYQQKSSQAPKLLFHYYDKDFNNEADTPDNFQSRRPNTSFCFLDIRSPGLGDTAMYLCATSTQEGGLTGELFFGEGSRLTVL.

The chain links TRBV15 to TRBJ1-1; D is undetermined. The length of the CDR3 is 17 residues. Germline V gene data show CDR1 as LNHNV and CDR2 as YYDKDF (reference sequence). V was pared by 0 bases and J by 0 bases, with 14 bases between. The CDR3 DNA reads as TGTGCCACCAGCAGAGATTACCGGCCCCCGTTGAACACTGAAGCTTTCTTT. Translating it yields CATSRDYRPPLNTEAFF.

The V and J genes are TRBV10-3 and TRBJ2-1; 12 bases align to TRBD2. This CDR3 region has 15 residues. CDR1 and CDR2 from the germline V gene are ENHRY and SYGVKD. The V and J ends lost 4 bases and 8 bases, in that order; junction bases with no gene match: 6. The CDR3 spells CAISGPTSGGDEQFF. CDR3 nucleotide sequence: TGTGCCATCAGTGGGCCGACTAGCGGGGGAGATGAGCAGTTCTTC.

The rearrangement uses TRBV5-4 and TRBJ2-6; a possible D gene is TRBD1 (5 bases). The CDR3 totals 15 residues. The germline gives CDR1 SGHNT, CDR2 YYREEE (reference sequence). The V end was cut by 4 bases, the J end by 0 bases, with 8 bases between. As DNA, the CDR3 is TGTGCCAGCAGCCTGCAGGGCTCTGGGGCCAACGTCCTGACTTTC. The encoded protein is CASSLQGSGANVLTF.

V is TRBV25-1 and J is TRBJ1-3; D gene ambiguous. V was pared by 4 bases and J by 6 bases, with 7 bases between. The CDR3 runs to 12 residues. Germline loops: CDR1 MGHDK, CDR2 SYGVNS. The CDR3 nucleotides are TGTGCCAGCAGTGGCGCCCCAAACACCATATATTTT. Its translation: CASSGAPNTIYF.